A selection of T cell receptor beta chains follows, all from one sample in a study of T cell changes during pregnancy in multiple sclerosis. Sequencing used immunoSEQ multiplex PCR; TCRdb keeps in-frame clones, though not all of them. The sample consists of around 60,000 clones, roughly nine tenths of them appearing once. The sample in question was peripheral blood, obtained in the first trimester of pregnancy. The receptors were gathered from a female donor with multiple sclerosis, enrolled in a pregnancy study. Each CDR3 is given with its conserved first and last residue. A D gene is named only where the DNA matches it firmly. Some rows mark clone size as missing; the rest say once, few, many or name a class of expanded clone.

abundance	d_gene	j_gene	v_gene	CDR3nt	CDR3aa
-	TRBD2	TRBJ2-3	TRBV2	TGTGCCAGCCGTAGGCTAGCGGATCAAGATACGCAGTATTTT	CASRRLADQDTQYF
-	-	TRBJ1-3	TRBV10-1	TGCGCCAGCAGTGAGTCCAGGGCGACCCTCGGAAACACCATATATTTT	CASSESRATLGNTIYF
-	-	TRBJ2-5	TRBV19	TGTGCCAGTAGACCCCGGGGGGCGGGAGAGACCCAGTACTTC	CASRPRGAGETQYF
-	TRBD2	TRBJ2-3	TRBV10-1	TGCGCCAGCAGTGCTGGACTAGCGGGGCCAGATACGCAGTATTTT	CASSAGLAGPDTQYF
-	-	TRBJ1-1	TRBV21-1	TGTGCCAGCAGCAAAGGGGCAAACACTGAAGCTTTCTTT	CASSKGANTEAFF
-	TRBD2	TRBJ2-1	TRBV14	TGTGCCAGCAGCCAGGGACTAGCGGTAAACAATGAGCAGTTCTTC	CASSQGLAVNNEQFF
-	-	TRBJ1-1	TRBV20-1	TGCAGTGCTAGAGACGGTGAAGCTTTCTTT	CSARDGEAFF
-	TRBD1	TRBJ1-5	TRBV6-5	TGTGCCAGCAGTTACTTCAGGACAGGGGGACAGCCCCAGCATTTT	CASSYFRTGGQPQHF
-	TRBD1	TRBJ2-7	TRBV2	TGTGCCAGCAGTGAATCCGGACAGGGCCCCTACGAGCAGTACTTC	CASSESGQGPYEQYF
-	-	TRBJ1-6	TRBV28	TGTGCCAGCAGTTTACAGGGCCATAATTCACCCCTCCACTTT	CASSLQGHNSPLHF
-	TRBD1	TRBJ2-7	TRBV7-2	TGTGCCAGCAGCTTAGGTCAGGGGGAGTCGTCCTACGAGCAGTACTTC	CASSLGQGESSYEQYF
once	TRBD1	TRBJ2-3	TRBV18	TGTGCCAGCTCACCTAGGGGGCCCCACACAGATACGCAGTATTTT	CASSPRGPHTDTQYF
-	-	TRBJ1-5	TRBV5-1	TGCGCCAGCAGCTTGGGCGGGAACAATCAGCCCCAGCATTTT	CASSLGGNNQPQHF
-	-	TRBJ2-3	TRBV13	TGTGCCAGCAGCCCATCTCCTAGCGCCATCACAGATACGCAGTATTTT	CASSPSPSAITDTQYF
-	-	TRBJ2-1	TRBV7-9	TGTGCCAGCAGCTTAGAACAACACAGGGATGAGCAGTTCTTC	CASSLEQHRDEQFF
-	TRBD1	TRBJ1-4	TRBV5-1	TGCGCCAGCAGCTTGGCCGAGGGGGCAGGTGAAAAACTGTTTTTT	CASSLAEGAGEKLFF
-	TRBD2	TRBJ2-3	TRBV27	TGTGCCAGCAGTTTAACCCCGGGAGGGTACACAGATACGCAGTATTTT	CASSLTPGGYTDTQYF
-	-	TRBJ2-1	TRBV6-8	TGTGCCAGCACCAACAATGAGCAGTTCTTC	CASTNNEQFF
once	TRBD2	TRBJ2-7	TRBV5-1	TGCGCCAGCAGATGGGGGGGGACTAGCGGGGACTACGAGCAGTACTTC	CASRWGGTSGDYEQYF
few	TRBD2	TRBJ2-7	TRBV18	TGTGCCAGCTCACCTCCCACTAGCGGCATAGAAAGCGAGCAGTACTTC	CASSPPTSGIESEQYF
once	-	TRBJ1-1	TRBV7-9	TGTGCCAGCCCCGTAGGGAGATCAGACATGAACACTGAAGCTTTCTTT	CASPVGRSDMNTEAFF
-	TRBD1	TRBJ2-6	TRBV2	TGTGCCAGCAGAGACTTCCCCGGGACAGGGCCGGGGGCCAACGTCCTGACTTTC	CASRDFPGTGPGANVLTF
-	-	TRBJ1-5	TRBV7-2	TGTGCCAGCAGCCCAAGGGGTTTTGGCAATCAGCCCCAGCATTTT	CASSPRGFGNQPQHF
-	TRBD1	TRBJ1-3	TRBV27	TGTGCCAGCAGATCCGGGACAGGCCTCTCTGGAAACACCATATATTTT	CASRSGTGLSGNTIYF
-	TRBD1	TRBJ1-4	TRBV4-3	TGCGCCAGCAGCCAAGGACAGGGGAATGAAAAACTGTTTTTT	CASSQGQGNEKLFF
-	-	TRBJ1-5	TRBV2	TGTGCCAGCAGGGAGAGATGGTTGACAGGAAATAGCAATCAGCCCCAGCATTTT	CASRERWLTGNSNQPQHF
-	-	TRBJ2-3	TRBV4-3	TGCGCCAGCAGCCAAGGGTTGGGGGGGGGCGAAGATACGCAGTATTTT	CASSQGLGGGEDTQYF
once	TRBD1	TRBJ2-7	TRBV7-2	TGTGCCAGCAGCTTAGGGGGACAGGGTTTGCCCTACGAGCAGTACTTC	CASSLGGQGLPYEQYF
-	TRBD1	TRBJ2-7	TRBV13	TGTGCCAGCCGTATGGGACAGGGCAAGCGGATGGCGGTCCGCTACGAGCAGTACTTC	CASRMGQGKRMAVRYEQYF